This is a list of T cell receptor beta chains from one sample in a study of blood T cell repertoires in COVID-19. TCRdb's table, derived via immunoSEQ multiplex PCR, lists solely in-frame clones and lacks some. The table has a few hundred thousand clones, 80% to 85% seen once. Material for sequencing was peripheral blood. The receptors derive from a person aged 65 to 85 with COVID-19, enrolled during active disease. The CDR3 runs from the conserved cysteine through the conserved F or W. The D gene is left open where the match is weak. The size of a clone is reported for some rows only, either as once, few or many, or as a class for expanded clones.

v_gene	d_gene	abundance	j_gene	CDR3nt	CDR3aa
TRBV19	NA	NA	TRBJ1-5	TGTGCCAGTAGTATTGAGGACAGCAATAGCAATCAGCCCCAGCATTTT	CASSIEDSNSNQPQHF
TRBV14	NA	NA	TRBJ2-7	TGTGCCAGCAGCCAAGTCAGGGGCTACGAGCAGTACTTC	CASSQVRGYEQYF
TRBV14	TRBD1	NA	TRBJ1-2	TGTGCCAGCAGCCAAGGGGGACAGAACTATGGCTACACCTTC	CASSQGGQNYGYTF
TRBV6-2/TRBV6-3	NA	NA	TRBJ1-1	TGTGCCAGCAGTTACATGAGAGTTGAAGCTTTCTTT	CASSYMRVEAFF
TRBV5-6	NA	NA	TRBJ1-4	TGTGCCAGCAGCTTGTTAGGGGTTCGGGAAAAACTGTTTTTT	CASSLLGVREKLFF
TRBV4-3	TRBD1	NA	TRBJ1-1	TGCGCCAGCAGCCAAGCAAGACAGGGGTCAACTGAAGCTTTCTTT	CASSQARQGSTEAFF
TRBV18	TRBD1	NA	TRBJ2-5	TGTGCCAGCTCACCACAGACAGGGGGCGAAGAGACCCAGTACTTC	CASSPQTGGEETQYF
TRBV3-1/TRBV3-2	NA	NA	TRBJ1-1	TGTGCCAGCAGCTCTACAGGGACCACTGAAGCTTTCTTT	CASSSTGTTEAFF
TRBV15	TRBD1	once	TRBJ1-2	TGTGCCACCAGCAGGGGACAGGGAGTTAACTATGGCTACACCTTC	CATSRGQGVNYGYTF
TRBV6-2/TRBV6-3	NA	once	TRBJ2-7	TGTGCCAGCAGCTCCCTTGGACAGCAAGTCGGCTACGAGCAGTACTTC	CASSSLGQQVGYEQYF
TRBV3-1/TRBV3-2	NA	NA	TRBJ1-2	TGTGCCAGCAGCCCGTTAGGAGCTAACTATGGCTACACCTTC	CASSPLGANYGYTF
TRBV24-1	NA	NA	TRBJ2-7	TGTGCCACCAGTGATTTCTCGGGGGAGCAGTACTTC	CATSDFSGEQYF
TRBV6-5	TRBD2	NA	TRBJ2-7	TGTGCCAGCAGTTACGGCGCGGGAGTTGAGCAGTACTTC	CASSYGAGVEQYF
TRBV11-3	NA	NA	TRBJ2-1	TGTGCCAGCAGCTTAGACGGTCTTGAGCAGTTCTTC	CASSLDGLEQFF
TRBV5-1	TRBD1	NA	TRBJ1-6	TGCGCCAGCAGCCGGGCGACAGGGATTGGCGGAAACTCACCCCTCCACTTT	CASSRATGIGGNSPLHF
TRBV25-1	TRBD1	NA	TRBJ2-2	TGTGCCAGCAGTGGCACCGGGACAGGGCCTCACGGGGAGCTGTTTTTT	CASSGTGTGPHGELFF
TRBV5-5	TRBD1	few	TRBJ2-7	TGTGCCAGCAGCTTCGCGACAGGGGGCAGGTACGAGCAGTACTTC	CASSFATGGRYEQYF
TRBV4-1	NA	NA	TRBJ2-7	TGCGCCAGCAGTCTCGTCGGGACTGCTTTTAGCGAGCAGTACTTC	CASSLVGTAFSEQYF
TRBV5-1	TRBD1	once	TRBJ1-1	TGCGCCAGCAGCATGGACAGGGGCGAAGCTTTCTTT	CASSMDRGEAFF
TRBV2	TRBD1	NA	TRBJ1-2	TGTGCCAGCAGTGTGTTAGGGGGCAGGAACTATGGCTACACCTTC	CASSVLGGRNYGYTF
TRBV27	NA	few	TRBJ2-7	TGTGCCAGCAGCTCCCCCCGGGACTCGACCTCCTACGAGCAGTACTTC	CASSSPRDSTSYEQYF
TRBV4-2	NA	NA	TRBJ2-2	TGTGCCAGCAGCCGGGACAACGCGAACACCGGGGAGCTGTTTTTT	CASSRDNANTGELFF
TRBV5-4	TRBD1	NA	TRBJ2-2	TGTGCCAGCAGCTTGGCCGCGAGGGGGCCTGGCACCGGGGAGCTGTTTTTT	CASSLAARGPGTGELFF
TRBV28	NA	NA	TRBJ1-5	TGTGCCGTTAAAGCGGCTCCGGGCGGCGGCAATCAGCCCCAGCATTTT	CAVKAAPGGGNQPQHF
TRBV6-6	NA	NA	TRBJ1-1	TGTGCCAGCGTAGGCGGGAGCATGAACACTGAAGCTTTCTTT	CASVGGSMNTEAFF
TRBV6-2/TRBV6-3	NA	NA	TRBJ2-3	TGTGCCAGCAGTTACAATACAGGGAGTACAGATACGCAGTATTTT	CASSYNTGSTDTQYF
TRBV3-1/TRBV3-2	TRBD2	once	TRBJ2-1	TGTGCCAGCAGCCAAGTTCCTAGCGGGGGGGGTGAGCAGTTCTTC	CASSQVPSGGGEQFF